The sequence of this T cell receptor (delta chain) was determined in a study of Vδ1+ human thymocytes. Findings of the study overall: Highly polyclonal TRG and TRD repertoires with Gaussian CDR3 length distributions appeared in thymus.

The CDR3 has 24 amino acids. With V trimmed by 0 bases and J by 2 bases, 29 bases remained unmatched. Germline V gene sequence: CDR1 TSWWSYY, CDR2 QGS. The sorted cells were CD3+ Vdelta1+ Vdelta2- thymocytes from alphabeta-depleted thymus. The sample holds a few counts of this clone. Its antigen is undetermined. The template was reverse-transcribed extracted RNA. Multiplex PCR used pooled V-gene forward primers and a constant-region reverse primer to amplify CDR3s. TCRdb reanalysed the multiplex PCR reads via CATT. The table lists approximately 25,000 delta-chain clones, about 29% of them singletons. The TCR comes from a boy in the first two years of life who had congenital heart surgery. The chain employs TRDV1 and TRDJ1, with TRDD3 matching over 8 bases. Sequenced: Vdelta1+ gamma-delta thymocytes from the thymus. Subset in this sample: FACS-sorted CD3+ TCRalphabeta- TCRVdelta1+ TCRVdelta2- thymocytes. The CDR3 here is CALGELPSPAGLLGVPRRTDKLIF. CDR3 DNA sequence: TGTGCTCTTGGGGAACTCCCCTCCCCCGCGGGCTTACTGGGGGTTCCCCGAAGGACCGATAAACTCATCTTT.